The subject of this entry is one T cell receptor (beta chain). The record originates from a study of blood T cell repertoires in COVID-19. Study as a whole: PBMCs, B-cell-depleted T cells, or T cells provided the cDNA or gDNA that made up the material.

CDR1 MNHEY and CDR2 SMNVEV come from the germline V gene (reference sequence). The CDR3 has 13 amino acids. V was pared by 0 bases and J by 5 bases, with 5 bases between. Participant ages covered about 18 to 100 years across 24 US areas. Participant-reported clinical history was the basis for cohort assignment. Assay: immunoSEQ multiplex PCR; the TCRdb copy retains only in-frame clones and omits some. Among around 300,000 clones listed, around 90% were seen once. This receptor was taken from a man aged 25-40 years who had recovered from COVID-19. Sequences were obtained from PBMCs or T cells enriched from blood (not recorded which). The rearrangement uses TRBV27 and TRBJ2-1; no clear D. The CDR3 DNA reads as TGTGCCAGCAGTTTATCACCTAACAATGAGCAGTTCTTC. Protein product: CASSLSPNNEQFF.